A selection of T cell receptor beta chains follows, all from one sample in a study of shared clonotypes between healthy human individuals. Clones were read by immunoSEQ multiplex PCR, and TCRdb kept only the in-frame ones, dropping some. The sample contains over 150,000 clones, roughly 70% of which appear only once. Sample: memory CD4+ T cells sorted from blood. Every receptor here comes from a man younger than 40 in good health. Each CDR3 is given with its conserved first and last residue. A D gene is named only where the DNA matches it firmly. Only some rows state a clone size, as once, few, many or a class for expanded clones.

CDR3nt	CDR3aa	abundance	v_gene	j_gene	d_gene	len
TGTGCCAGCAGCTTATACGGCCGAATCAATGAGCAGTTCTTC	CASSLYGRINEQFF	-	TRBV11-3	TRBJ2-1	-	14
TGTGCCATCAGCTCCGGGACTAGCGGGAGTGGGCCCCCGAGCTCCTACGAGCAGTACTTC	CAISSGTSGSGPPSSYEQYF	-	TRBV10-3	TRBJ2-7	TRBD2	20
TGTGCCAGCAGTGCGGGGACAGGGGGCCCTAATCAGCCCCAGCATTTT	CASSAGTGGPNQPQHF	few	TRBV28	TRBJ1-5	TRBD1	16
TGTGCCAGCAGTGAATTTCTAGCGGGAGAGACGCAGTACTTC	CASSEFLAGETQYF	-	TRBV2	TRBJ2-7	TRBD2	14
TGTGCCAGCAGTTTAGTCGGCAGCAATCAGCCCCAGCATTTT	CASSLVGSNQPQHF	-	TRBV28	TRBJ1-5	-	14
TGTGCCAGCAGCTTGGCAGTTAGCCCCACAGATACGCAGTATTTT	CASSLAVSPTDTQYF	-	TRBV5-4	TRBJ2-3	-	15
TGCAGCGTCGGGGGGAGGTCTACAGATACGCAGTATTTT	CSVGGRSTDTQYF	-	TRBV29-1	TRBJ2-3	TRBD2	13
TGTGCCTGGAGTGTACTGGGACTTTCTTCCTACAATGAGCAGTTCTTC	CAWSVLGLSSYNEQFF	-	TRBV30	TRBJ2-1	-	16
TGTGCCAGCAGCTTTCACGGGGAGCTGTTTTTT	CASSFHGELFF	-	TRBV7-2	TRBJ2-2	-	11
TGTGCCTGGAGTAGGGAATTGGGCGAGCAGTACTTC	CAWSRELGEQYF	once	TRBV30	TRBJ2-7	-	12
TGTGCCAGCAGGGTGGAGACCCAGTACTTC	CASRVETQYF	few	TRBV6-4	TRBJ2-5	-	10
TGTGCCAGCTGCGAAGGGGGGGTTAGTAACTATGGCTACACCTTC	CASCEGGVSNYGYTF	-	TRBV6-5	TRBJ1-2	-	15
TGTGCCAGCAGCTTACGAGGGGGAGGAGATAGCAATGAGCAGTTCTTC	CASSLRGGGDSNEQFF	-	TRBV11-2	TRBJ2-1	-	16
TGTGCCAGCAGCTCAGGGGACATTCAGTACTTC	CASSSGDIQYF	-	TRBV11-2	TRBJ2-4	-	11
TGTGCCAGCAGCTCCCGGGTAGCGCGCTCCTACGAGCAGTACTTC	CASSSRVARSYEQYF	-	TRBV5-8	TRBJ2-7	-	15
TGTGCCATCGGCGTCGAGGCCCTCTACAATGAGCAGTTCTTC	CAIGVEALYNEQFF	-	TRBV10-3	TRBJ2-1	-	14
TGTGCCAGCAGAAGGGCCCATATCGGGGAGCTGTTTTTT	CASRRAHIGELFF	-	TRBV27	TRBJ2-2	-	13
TGTGCCTGGAGGGACGGAAAGGCCTATGGCTACACCTTC	CAWRDGKAYGYTF	-	TRBV30	TRBJ1-2	-	13
TGTGCCAGCAGCTTAGTTGTGGCAGGGTCGAACACCGGGGAGCTGTTTTTT	CASSLVVAGSNTGELFF	-	TRBV11-3	TRBJ2-2	-	17
TGCGCCAGCAGCCACCCAGGACAGGGTAATATTCCCGGGGAGCTGTTTTTT	CASSHPGQGNIPGELFF	-	TRBV4-1	TRBJ2-2	TRBD1	17
TGTGCCAGCAGTTTAAGGCAAGAGACCCAGTACTTC	CASSLRQETQYF	-	TRBV6-5	TRBJ2-5	-	12
TGCGCCAGCAGCTGGGACCGGGACAGGCCATACAATGAGCAGTTCTTC	CASSWDRDRPYNEQFF	-	TRBV5-1	TRBJ2-1	TRBD1	16
TGTGCCAGCAGTTTACGGGGATTTGCAGATCAGCCCCAGCATTTT	CASSLRGFADQPQHF	many	TRBV27	TRBJ1-5	-	15
TGCGCCAGCAGCCCTATAGGACAGGGTTTCGTCCAGACCCAGTACTTC	CASSPIGQGFVQTQYF	-	TRBV5-1	TRBJ2-5	TRBD1	16
TGTGCCAGCAGAGGAGACACTGAAGCTTTCTTT	CASRGDTEAFF	few	TRBV27	TRBJ1-1	-	11
TGCAGCGCTGGCGCAGGGGGCAGCGAAAAACTGTTTTTT	CSAGAGGSEKLFF	-	TRBV29-1	TRBJ1-4	TRBD1	13
TGTGCCAGCAGCTTAACAGTCGGGGCCCGCGTTTACAATGAGCAGTTCTTC	CASSLTVGARVYNEQFF	-	TRBV11-2	TRBJ2-1	-	17
TGTGCCAGCAGCTTGGGTGCGCGGGTCGGATCTCGCGAGACCCAGTACTTC	CASSLGARVGSRETQYF	-	TRBV5-5	TRBJ2-5	-	17
TGTGCCAGCAGCTTGCTCAGGGGGAACAATCAGCCCCAGCATTTT	CASSLLRGNNQPQHF	-	TRBV5-6	TRBJ1-5	TRBD1	15
TGTGCCAGCAGCTTAGTAAGCGGGGTCTCCTACGAGCAGTACTTC	CASSLVSGVSYEQYF	-	TRBV11-2	TRBJ2-7	TRBD2	15
TGTGCCAGCAGCTCTGACTTCCGCACCGGGGAGCTGTTTTTT	CASSSDFRTGELFF	-	TRBV5-5	TRBJ2-2	-	14
TGTGCCAGCAGTTTCTACCAAACAGGGGGCGCTTCCAATGAAAAACTGTTTTTT	CASSFYQTGGASNEKLFF	-	TRBV2	TRBJ1-4	TRBD1	18
TGTGCCAGCTCACCACCGGGACAGGGGGCCGGCGGGGAGCTGTTTTTT	CASSPPGQGAGGELFF	-	TRBV18	TRBJ2-2	TRBD1	16
TGTGCCAGCAGTCCAGGGGGGAGCAATCAGCCCCAGCATTTT	CASSPGGSNQPQHF	once	TRBV28	TRBJ1-5	TRBD1	14
TGTGCCACCACCCAGACAGGGGCCGGCTACACCTTC	CATTQTGAGYTF	-	TRBV15	TRBJ1-2	TRBD1	12
TGTGCCAGCAGCATCGTAGCGGGAGTCGATACGCAGTATTTT	CASSIVAGVDTQYF	-	TRBV11-1	TRBJ2-3	TRBD2	14
TGCAGCGTTGTGTCGGCGGGAGGCCACTCCTACGAGCAGTACTTC	CSVVSAGGHSYEQYF	few	TRBV29-1	TRBJ2-7	TRBD2	15
TGCGCCAGCAGCTTTGGGGGGTTGAACACTGAAGCTTTCTTT	CASSFGGLNTEAFF	-	TRBV5-1	TRBJ1-1	-	14
TGTGCCAGCAGTGATTTCGGAGGGGGGTCCAATGAGCAGTTCTTC	CASSDFGGGSNEQFF	-	TRBV6-1	TRBJ2-1	-	15
TGTGCCAGCACAGTGAGCTCCTACAATGAGCAGTTCTTC	CASTVSSYNEQFF	-	TRBV7-9	TRBJ2-1	-	13
TGTGCCAGCAGTGATCGACAGGGCCTTGAGGGCTACACCTTC	CASSDRQGLEGYTF	few	TRBV6-1	TRBJ1-2	TRBD1	14
TGTGCCAGCAGCTTCTTACCTAGCCTGGATACGCAGTATTTT	CASSFLPSLDTQYF	-	TRBV7-6	TRBJ2-3	-	14
TGTGCCAGTAGTATCAGGTCGGGGGACGATACGCAGTATTTT	CASSIRSGDDTQYF	-	TRBV19	TRBJ2-3	-	14
TGCGCCAGCAGCTTGGCCATGAATCGCAGAGAGACCCAGTACTTC	CASSLAMNRRETQYF	once	TRBV5-1	TRBJ2-5	-	15
TGTGCCAGCACCCGTTACGAGGGAGGGAGGGCAGATACGCAGTATTTT	CASTRYEGGRADTQYF	-	TRBV5-4	TRBJ2-3	TRBD2	16
TGCGCCGACAGGGGGGACCACTACAATGAGCAGTTCTTC	CADRGDHYNEQFF	-	TRBV5-1	TRBJ2-1	TRBD1	13
TGTGCCACCAGCGGTGGCCGGTTCACCGGGGAGCTGTTTTTT	CATSGGRFTGELFF	-	TRBV15	TRBJ2-2	-	14
TGTGCCAGCAGCCCCCATGCGAGGGGACAGGGGGCTTTCACTGAAGCTTTCTTT	CASSPHARGQGAFTEAFF	-	TRBV9	TRBJ1-1	TRBD1	18